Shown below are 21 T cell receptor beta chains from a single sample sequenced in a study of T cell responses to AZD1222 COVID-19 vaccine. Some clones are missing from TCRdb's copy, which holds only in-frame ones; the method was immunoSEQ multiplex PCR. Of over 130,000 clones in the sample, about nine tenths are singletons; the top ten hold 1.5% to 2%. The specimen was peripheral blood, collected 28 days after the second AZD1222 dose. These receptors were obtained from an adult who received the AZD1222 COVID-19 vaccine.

In DNA form, the CDR3 reads TGTGCCAGCAGCTTCTCCAATGAGCAGTTCTTC. Translating gives CASSFSNEQFF. The chain employs TRBV5-4 and TRBJ2-1; D gene ambiguous. This CDR3 spans 11 amino acids. The germline CDR1 and CDR2 sequences are SGHNT and YYREEE (reference sequence). V shed 2 bases and J shed 6 bases, with 3 bases lying between them.

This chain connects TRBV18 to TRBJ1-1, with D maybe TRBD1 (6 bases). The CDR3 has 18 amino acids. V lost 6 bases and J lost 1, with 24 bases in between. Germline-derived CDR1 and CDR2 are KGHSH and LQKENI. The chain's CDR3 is CASSPLPPSGQTNTEAFF. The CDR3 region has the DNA TGTGCCAGCTCGCCATTACCCCCCTCGGGACAAACGAACACTGAAGCTTTCTTT.

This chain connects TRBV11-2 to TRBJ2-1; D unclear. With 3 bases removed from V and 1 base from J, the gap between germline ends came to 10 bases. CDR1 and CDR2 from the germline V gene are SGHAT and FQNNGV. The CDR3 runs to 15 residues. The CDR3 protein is CASSLTDSSYNEQFF. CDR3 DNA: TGTGCCAGCAGCTTGACTGACTCTTCCTACAATGAGCAGTTCTTC.

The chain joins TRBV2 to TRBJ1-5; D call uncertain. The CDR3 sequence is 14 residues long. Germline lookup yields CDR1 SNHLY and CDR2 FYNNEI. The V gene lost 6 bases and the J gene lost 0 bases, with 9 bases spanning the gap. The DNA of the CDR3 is TGTGCCAGCAGAGGCGGAAATAGCAATCAGCCCCAGCATTTT. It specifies CASRGGNSNQPQHF.

The CDR3 loop is CASSPSGPINSPLHF. As DNA, the CDR3 is TGTGCCAGCTCACCCTCGGGCCCGATAAATTCACCCCTCCACTTT. The J gene is TRBJ1-6, the V gene TRBV18; D uncertain. The CDR3 is 15 amino acids. The germline V and J ends were trimmed by 3 bases and 7 bases, with 13 bases remaining between them. Germline V gene lookup returns CDR1 KGHSH and CDR2 LQKENI.

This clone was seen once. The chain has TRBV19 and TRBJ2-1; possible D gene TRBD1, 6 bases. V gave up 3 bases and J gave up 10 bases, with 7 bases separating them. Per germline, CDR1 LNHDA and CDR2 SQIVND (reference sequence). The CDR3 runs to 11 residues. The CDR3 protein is CASSMGTEQFF. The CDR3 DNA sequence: TGTGCCAGTAGTATGGGGACAGAGCAGTTCTTC.

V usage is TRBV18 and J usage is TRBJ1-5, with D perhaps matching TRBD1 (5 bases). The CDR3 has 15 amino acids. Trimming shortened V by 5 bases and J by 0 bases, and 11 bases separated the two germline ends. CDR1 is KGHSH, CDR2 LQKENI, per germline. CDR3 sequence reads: CASSIQGFSNQPQHF. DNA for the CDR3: TGTGCCAGCTCAATCCAGGGTTTTAGCAATCAGCCCCAGCATTTT.

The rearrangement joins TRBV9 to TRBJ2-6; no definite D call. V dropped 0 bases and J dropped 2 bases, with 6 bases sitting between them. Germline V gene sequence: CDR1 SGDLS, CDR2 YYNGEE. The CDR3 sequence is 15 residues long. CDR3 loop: CASSVGPPGANVLTF. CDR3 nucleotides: TGTGCCAGCAGCGTAGGTCCCCCTGGGGCCAACGTCCTGACTTTC.

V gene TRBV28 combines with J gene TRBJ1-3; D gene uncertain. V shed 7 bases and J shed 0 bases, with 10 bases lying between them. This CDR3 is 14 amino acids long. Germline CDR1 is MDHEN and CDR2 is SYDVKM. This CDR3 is CASKGISSGNTIYF. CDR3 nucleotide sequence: TGTGCCAGCAAAGGGATTAGCTCTGGAAACACCATATATTTT. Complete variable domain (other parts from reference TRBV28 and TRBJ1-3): DVKVTQSSRYLVKRTGEKVFLECVQDMDHENMFWYRQDPGLGLRLIYFSYDVKMKEKGDIPEGYSVSREKKERFSLILESASTNQTSMYLCASKGISSGNTIYFGEGSWLTVV.

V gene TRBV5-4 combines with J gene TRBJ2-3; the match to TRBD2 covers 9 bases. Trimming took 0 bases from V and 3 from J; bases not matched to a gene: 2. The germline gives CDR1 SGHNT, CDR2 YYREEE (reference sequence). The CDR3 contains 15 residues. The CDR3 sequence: CASSLGLAGTDTQYF. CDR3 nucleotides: TGTGCCAGCAGCTTGGGGCTAGCGGGGACAGATACGCAGTATTTT.

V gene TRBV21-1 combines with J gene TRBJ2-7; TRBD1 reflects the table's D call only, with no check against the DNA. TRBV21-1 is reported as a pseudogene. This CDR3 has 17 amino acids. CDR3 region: CASSKAQGRLVESEQYF. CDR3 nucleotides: TGTGCCAGCAGCAAAGCTCAGGGCAGACTTGTAGAATCCGAGCAGTACTTC.

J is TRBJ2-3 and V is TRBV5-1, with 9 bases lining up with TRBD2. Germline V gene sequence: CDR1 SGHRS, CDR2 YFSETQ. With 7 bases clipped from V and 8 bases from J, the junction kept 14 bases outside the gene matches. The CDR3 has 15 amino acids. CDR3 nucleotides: TGCGCCAGCCACACGAGTAGCGGGAGTCTGGGTACGCAGTATTTT. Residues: CASHTSSGSLGTQYF.

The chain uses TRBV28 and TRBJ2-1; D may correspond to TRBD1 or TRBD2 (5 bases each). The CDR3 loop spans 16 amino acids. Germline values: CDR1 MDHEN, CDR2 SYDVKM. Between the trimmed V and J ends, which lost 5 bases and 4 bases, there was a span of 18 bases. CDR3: CASSLLPGRRYNEQFF. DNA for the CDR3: TGTGCCAGCAGTCTACTCCCGGGACGGAGATACAATGAGCAGTTCTTC.

The CDR3 is CASKESGANVLTF. The CDR3 region has the DNA TGTGCCAGCAAGGAGTCTGGGGCCAACGTCCTGACTTTC. The chain combines TRBV13 with TRBJ2-6; D is unclear. Trimming removed 7 bases from V and 1 base from J, with 5 bases in between. From germline, CDR1 is PRHDT and CDR2 FYEKMQ (reference sequence). The CDR3 extends over 13 amino acids. Together with reference TRBV13 and TRBJ2-6, the CDR3 gives the full variable domain: AAGVIQSPRHLIKEKRETATLKCYPIPRHDTVYWYQQGPGQDPQFLISFYEKMQSDKGSIPDRFSAQQFSDYHSELNMSSLELGDSALYFCASKESGANVLTFGAGSRLTVL.

The CDR3 nucleotides are TGTGCCAGCTCCCTACTAGCGGGAGGGCACTATGAGCAGTTCTTC. Translated: CASSLLAGGHYEQFF. The rearrangement uses TRBV18 and TRBJ2-1; TRBD2 aligns across 13 bases. V gave up 6 bases and J gave up 8 bases; unmatched junction bases: 7. This CDR3 contains 15 residues. In germline, CDR1 is KGHSH, CDR2 LQKENI.

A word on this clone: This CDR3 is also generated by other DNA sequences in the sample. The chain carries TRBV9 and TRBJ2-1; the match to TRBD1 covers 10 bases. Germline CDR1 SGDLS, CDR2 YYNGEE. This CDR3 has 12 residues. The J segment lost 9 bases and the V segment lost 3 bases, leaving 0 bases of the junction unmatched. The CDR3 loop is CASSGTGGEQFF. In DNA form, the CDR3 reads TGTGCCAGCAGCGGGACAGGGGGTGAGCAGTTCTTC.

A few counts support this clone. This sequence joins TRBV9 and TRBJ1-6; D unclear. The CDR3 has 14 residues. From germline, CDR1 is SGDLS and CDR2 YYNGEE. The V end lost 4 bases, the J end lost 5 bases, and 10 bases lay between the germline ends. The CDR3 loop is CASSLRRDNSPLHF. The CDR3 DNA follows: TGTGCCAGCAGCTTAAGACGGGATAATTCACCCCTCCACTTT.

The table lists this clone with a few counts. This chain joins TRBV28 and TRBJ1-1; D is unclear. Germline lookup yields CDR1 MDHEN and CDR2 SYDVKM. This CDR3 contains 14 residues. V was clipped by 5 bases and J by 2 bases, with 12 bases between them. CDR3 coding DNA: TGTGCCAGCAGTCCGCCGGGATACAACACTGAAGCTTTCTTT. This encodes CASSPPGYNTEAFF.

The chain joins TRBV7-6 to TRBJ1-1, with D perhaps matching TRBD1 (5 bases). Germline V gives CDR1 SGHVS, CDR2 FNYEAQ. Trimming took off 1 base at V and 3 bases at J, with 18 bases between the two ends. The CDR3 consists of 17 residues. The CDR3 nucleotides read TGTGCCAGCAGCTTAGATAGAGGGGAAAGTGAGTACACTGAAGCTTTCTTT. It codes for CASSLDRGESEYTEAFF. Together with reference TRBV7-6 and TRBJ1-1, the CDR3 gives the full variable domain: GAGVSQSPRYKVTKRGQDVALRCDPISGHVSLYWYRQALGQGPEFLTYFNYEAQQDKSGLPNDRFSAERPEGSISTLTIQRTEQRDSAMYRCASSLDRGESEYTEAFFGQGTRLTVV.

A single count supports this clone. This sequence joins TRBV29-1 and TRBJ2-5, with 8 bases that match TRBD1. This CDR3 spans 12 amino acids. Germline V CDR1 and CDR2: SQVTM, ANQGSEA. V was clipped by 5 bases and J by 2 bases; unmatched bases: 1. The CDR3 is CSVRTGQETQYF. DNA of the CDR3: TGCAGCGTTAGGACAGGGCAAGAGACCCAGTACTTC.

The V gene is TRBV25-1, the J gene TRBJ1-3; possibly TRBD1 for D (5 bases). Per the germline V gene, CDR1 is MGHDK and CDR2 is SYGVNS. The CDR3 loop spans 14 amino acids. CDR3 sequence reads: CASGGGNSGNTIYF. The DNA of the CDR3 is TGTGCTTCCGGGGGAGGGAACTCTGGAAACACCATATATTTT.